One sample yielded the 22 T cell receptor beta chains listed below, sequenced in a study of OX40 agonist ivuxolimab in advanced cancers. This table comes from immunoSEQ multiplex PCR, and its TCRdb copy is limited to in-frame clones, with some not included. The sample gives 12,000 or so clones, around 67% of which show up once; 26% is in the top ten. The input for sequencing was CD4+ or CD8+ T cells sorted from blood, taken in a trial of the OX40 agonist ivuxolimab. These receptors all come from an adult with an advanced solid tumor such as melanoma, head and neck, liver or kidney cancer.

This chain links TRBV11-2 with TRBJ2-1; a weak D match, TRBD2 (6 bases). CDR1 is SGHAT, CDR2 FQNNGV, per germline. Trimming removed 4 bases from V and 0 bases from J, with 10 bases in between. CDR3 size: 15 residues. CDR3 DNA: TGTGCCAGCAGCTCCCGGGAGAGCTCCTACAATGAGCAGTTCTTC. Amino acids: CASSSRESSYNEQFF.

The sample holds a few counts of this clone. The chain employs TRBV4-3 and TRBJ2-1; 8 bases match TRBD2. The CDR3 totals 14 residues. Germline lookup yields CDR1 LGHNA and CDR2 YSLEER. V was clipped by 1 base and J by 4 bases; unmatched bases: 0. CDR3 sequence (DNA): TGCGCCAGCAGCCAAGGACTAGCGTACAATGAGCAGTTCTTC. Translated: CASSQGLAYNEQFF.

The chain carries TRBV5-6 and TRBJ1-4; TRBD1 is a possible D gene (5 bases). V gave up 4 bases and J gave up 8 bases, with 18 bases separating them. Germline loops: CDR1 SGHDT, CDR2 YYEEEE. This CDR3 contains 15 residues. This CDR3 reads CASSAPSRVGEKLFF. In DNA form, the CDR3 reads TGTGCCAGCAGCGCCCCTTCCAGGGTTGGAGAAAAACTGTTTTTT.

The chain combines TRBV4-2 with TRBJ2-3; the D is unclear. The germline gives CDR1 LGHNA, CDR2 YNFKEQ. V shed 5 bases and J shed 2 bases, with 14 bases lying between them. The CDR3 is 15 amino acids. The chain's CDR3 is CASSLGSWATDTQYF. CDR3 DNA: TGTGCCAGCAGCTTGGGTAGCTGGGCCACAGATACGCAGTATTTT.

This clone is a singleton in its sample. This sequence joins TRBV7-9 and TRBJ2-5; D remains ambiguous. V lost 5 bases and J lost 11, with 15 bases in between. CDR1 SEHNR and CDR2 FQNEAQ come from the germline V gene (reference sequence). This CDR3 has 12 residues. Here the CDR3 reads CASSPISPGQYF. CDR3 in DNA: TGTGCCAGCAGCCCTATATCTCCTGGGCAGTACTTC.

V usage is TRBV14 and J usage is TRBJ1-4; D is perhaps TRBD1 (5 bases). Deletions cut 3 bases from V and 10 bases from J, with 12 bases between. The germline V gene has CDR1 SGHDN and CDR2 FVKESK. The CDR3 is 13 amino acids. This chain's CDR3 is CASSHDQGGKLFF. CDR3 in DNA: TGTGCCAGCAGCCATGACCAGGGAGGAAAACTGTTTTTT.

This clone is categorized as medium-sized. The rearrangement joins TRBV4-1 to TRBJ1-5; 9 bases are a match to TRBD1. In germline, CDR1 is MGHRA, CDR2 YSYEKL. The CDR3 runs 16 residues. The trim removed 2 bases at V and 4 bases at J, leaving 6 bases unmatched. CDR3 sequence: CASSQRDRVGNQPQHF. The CDR3, as DNA: TGCGCCAGCAGCCAAAGGGACAGGGTAGGGAATCAGCCCCAGCATTTT.

J is TRBJ2-1 and V is TRBV27; D is uncertain. CDR3 length: 16 amino acids. Germline CDR1 and CDR2: MNHEY and SMNVEV (reference sequence). Trimming left V 1 base short and J 0 bases short, with 10 bases between. The CDR3 nucleotides are TGTGCCAGCAGTTTATACTTAGCTGGCTCCTACAATGAGCAGTTCTTC. Amino acid sequence: CASSLYLAGSYNEQFF.

The rearrangement links TRBV9 to TRBJ1-1, with unresolved D. CDR3 length equals 13 residues. CDR1 is SGDLS and CDR2 is YYNGEE in the germline V gene. V was clipped by 0 bases and J by 6 bases, with 9 bases between them. CDR3 DNA: TGTGCCAGCAGCGTAGCCCCGGGCGCTGAAGCTTTCTTT. Translation: CASSVAPGAEAFF. Variable domain in full (rest from reference TRBV9 and TRBJ1-1): DSGVTQTPKHLITATGQRVTLRCSPRSGDLSVYWYQQSLDQGLQFLIQYYNGEERAKGNILERFSAQQFPDLHSELNLSSLELGDSALYFCASSVAPGAEAFFGQGTRLTVV.

J is TRBJ1-4 and V is TRBV9; the match to TRBD1 covers 9 bases. This CDR3 has 15 residues. Germline V gene sequence: CDR1 SGDLS, CDR2 YYNGEE. The ends lost 0 bases at V and 5 bases at J; junction bases unmatched: 2. Here the CDR3 reads CASSVEGTGNEKLFF. CDR3 DNA: TGTGCCAGCAGCGTAGAGGGGACAGGGAATGAAAAACTGTTTTTT. Variable domain in full (rest from reference TRBV9 and TRBJ1-4): DSGVTQTPKHLITATGQRVTLRCSPRSGDLSVYWYQQSLDQGLQFLIQYYNGEERAKGNILERFSAQQFPDLHSELNLSSLELGDSALYFCASSVEGTGNEKLFFGSGTQLSVL.

The chain has TRBV9 and TRBJ2-3; D perhaps matches TRBD2 (5 bases). Trimming removed 3 bases at V and 1 base at J, with 12 bases between. Germline lookup yields CDR1 SGDLS and CDR2 YYNGEE. The CDR3 has 15 amino acids. The CDR3 protein is CASSGSDLGTDTQYF. DNA of the CDR3: TGTGCCAGCAGCGGTAGCGATTTGGGCACAGATACGCAGTATTTT.

This clone has only a few counts. The rearrangement joins TRBV7-9 to TRBJ1-2; 9 bases match TRBD1. The trim removed 5 bases at V and 8 bases at J, leaving 6 bases unmatched. The germline gives CDR1 SEHNR, CDR2 FQNEAQ (reference sequence). CDR3 size: 13 residues. CDR3 DNA: TGTGCCAGCAGCAACACAGGGGGCCGGGGCTACACCTTC. Its translation: CASSNTGGRGYTF. The variable domain in full, completed from reference TRBV7-9 and TRBJ1-2, reads DTGVSQNPRHKITKRGQNVTFRCDPISEHNRLYWYRQTLGQGPEFLTYFQNEAQLEKSRLLSDRFSAERPKGSFSTLEIQRTEQGDSAMYLCASSNTGGRGYTFGSGTRLTVV.

The chain joins TRBV5-4 to TRBJ1-4; D is ambiguous. Trimming removed 1 base at V and 8 bases at J, with 9 bases between. Germline V gene data show CDR1 as SGHNT and CDR2 as YYREEE (reference sequence). The CDR3 runs to 13 residues. The CDR3 loop reads CASSLNPGEKLFF. The CDR3 DNA sequence: TGTGCCAGCAGCTTGAACCCGGGCGAAAAACTGTTTTTT.

CDR3 in amino acids: CASSLMASGEQFF. CDR3 DNA: TGTGCCAGCAGCTTAATGGCTAGCGGGGAGCAGTTCTTC. This rearrangement joins TRBV7-3 to TRBJ2-1; 8 bases line up with TRBD2. Germline V lookup: CDR1 SGHTA, CDR2 FQGTGA. The CDR3 has 13 amino acids. Losses at the gene ends were 1 base for V and 10 bases for J; bases not matched to a gene: 3.

This chain links TRBV7-9 with TRBJ1-2; possible D gene TRBD1, 5 bases. The CDR3 is 11 residues long. The ends were cut back, 3 bases at V and 7 bases at J, with 6 bases in the middle. Per the germline V gene, CDR1 is SEHNR and CDR2 is FQNEAQ (reference sequence). DNA of the CDR3: TGTGCCAGCAGCTTTGGGGGTGGCTACACCTTC. Its translation is CASSFGGGYTF.

CDR3 in DNA: TGTGCCAGCAGTTCTTGGACAGGGGATGGCTACACCTTC. This gives the protein CASSSWTGDGYTF. V is TRBV27 and J is TRBJ1-2; 9 bases match TRBD1. Germline CDR1 and CDR2: MNHEY and SMNVEV (reference sequence). CDR3 length: 13 residues. Germline trimming cut 4 bases from V and 6 bases from J; bases unmatched to any gene: 3.

Points on this clone: At one boundary the junction diverges from the germline segment, which might be a read error. This chain links TRBV6-6 with TRBJ1-5; no firm D call. The CDR3 loop spans 13 amino acids. The germline V gene encodes CDR1 MNHNY and CDR2 SVGAGI (reference sequence). CDR3 in DNA: TGTGCCAGCAGCCAGAATAGCAATCAGTCCCAGCATTTT. Translation gives CASSQNSNQSQHF.

The V call is TRBV29-1, the J call TRBJ2-7; 8 positions agree with TRBD2. The germline CDR1 and CDR2 sequences are SQVTM and ANQGSEA. J gave up 4 bases and V 2 bases, and 4 bases lay outside the gene matches. This CDR3 has 13 residues. CDR3 DNA sequence: TGCAGCGTTGAACCCGGGAGGGGATACGAGCAGTACTTC. Translation: CSVEPGRGYEQYF.

There are a few counts of this clone. The chain couples TRBV11-1 to TRBJ2-7, with a tentative D call TRBD1 (5 bases). This CDR3 region has 13 residues. The ends were cut back, 1 base at V and 6 bases at J, with 10 bases in the middle. Per germline, CDR1 SGHAT and CDR2 FQDESV (reference sequence). CDR3 in amino acids: CASSLGQMGEQYF. The DNA for the CDR3 is TGTGCCAGCAGCTTAGGACAGATGGGCGAGCAGTACTTC. The full variable domain, completed using reference TRBV11-1 and TRBJ2-7, is EAEVAQSPRYKITEKSQAVAFWCDPISGHATLYWYRQILGQGPELLVQFQDESVVDDSQLPKDRFSAERLKGVDSTLKIQPAELGDSAMYLCASSLGQMGEQYFGPGTRLTVT.

The chain carries TRBV7-9 and TRBJ1-4, with 7 bases matching TRBD1. In germline, CDR1 is SEHNR, CDR2 FQNEAQ (reference sequence). CDR3 length equals 15 residues. V shed 4 bases and J 6 bases; nucleotides not matched to a gene: 8. As DNA, the CDR3 is TGTGCCAGCAGCTCGAAGGGGGCATGGGATGAAAAACTGTTTTTT. Translation: CASSSKGAWDEKLFF.

The genes are TRBV4-1 and TRBJ2-2; TRBD2 might be the D (6 bases). Trimming removed 3 bases at V and 2 bases at J, with 7 bases between. Germline assignment: CDR1 MGHRA and CDR2 YSYEKL. The CDR3 is 14 residues long. The CDR3, as DNA: TGCGCCAGCAGCCATAGCGGAAACACCGGGGAGCTGTTTTTT. Translation gives CASSHSGNTGELFF.

The chain uses TRBV15 and TRBJ2-2; no firm D call. The CDR3 totals 12 residues. The V end was cut by 3 bases, the J end by 7 bases, with 6 bases between. Germline values: CDR1 LNHNV, CDR2 YYDKDF (reference sequence). The CDR3 reads CATSRANGELFF. In nucleotides, the CDR3 is TGTGCCACCAGCAGGGCGAACGGGGAGCTGTTTTTT. Variable domain in full (rest from reference TRBV15 and TRBJ2-2): DAMVIQNPRYQVTQFGKPVTLSCSQTLNHNVMYWYQQKSSQAPKLLFHYYDKDFNNEADTPDNFQSRRPNTSFCFLDIRSPGLGDTAMYLCATSRANGELFFGEGSRLTVL.